One sample yielded the 18 T cell receptor beta chains listed below, sequenced in a study of cytomegalovirus exposure and HLA in healthy donors. It was with 60 Vbeta and 13 Jbeta primers that the PCR ran. The table came from immunoSEQ multiplex PCR; TCRdb's copy has only in-frame clones and leaves some out. The profile shows 250,000 to 350,000 clones, roughly 88% of them singletons. The sequencing sample was made of PBMCs. The receptor source for this set is a man aged 40-50 years in good health and CMV-seropositive.

The chain recombines TRBV10-3 with TRBJ2-7; 8 nucleotides match TRBD2. Losses at the gene ends were 4 bases for V and 0 bases for J; bases not matched to a gene: 2. Germline assignment: CDR1 ENHRY and CDR2 SYGVKD. The length of the CDR3 is 14 residues. The CDR3 here is CAISALAGSYEQYF. CDR3 bases: TGTGCCATCAGTGCGCTAGCGGGCTCCTACGAGCAGTACTTC.

This clone was recorded only once. The chain carries TRBV7-2 and TRBJ2-5, with a possible D match to TRBD2 (5 bases). Trimming stripped 2 bases from V and 1 base from J, with 11 bases between. CDR3 size: 15 residues. CDR1 and CDR2 from the germline V gene are SGHTA and FQGNSA. This CDR3 reads CASSLIRGSQETQYF. For the CDR3, the DNA is TGTGCCAGCAGCTTAATTCGGGGATCCCAAGAGACCCAGTACTTC. The variable domain in full, with the rest retrieved from reference TRBV7-2 and TRBJ2-5, is GAGVSQSPSNKVTEKGKDVELRCDPISGHTALYWYRQSLGQGLEFLIYFQGNSAPDKSGLPSDRFSAERTGGSVSTLTIQRTQQEDSAVYLCASSLIRGSQETQYFGPGTRLLVL.

The chain links TRBV29-1 to TRBJ2-2; 7 bases map to TRBD1. The V segment lost 7 bases and the J segment 6 bases; nucleotides outside the gene matches: 14. This CDR3 region has 15 residues. The V gene's germline CDR1 is SQVTM and CDR2 ANQGSEA. The CDR3 DNA is TGCAGCGCTGGACAGGAAGGTCTCGACCCCGGGGAGCTGTTTTTT. Its translation is CSAGQEGLDPGELFF.

V gene TRBV27 combines with J gene TRBJ2-5; TRBD2 matches 14 bases. V lost 5 bases, J lost 2 bases, and 4 bases stayed unmatched. CDR1 and CDR2 (germline): MNHEY, SMNVEV (reference sequence). This CDR3 region has 16 residues. The CDR3 DNA reads as TGTGCCAGCAGTCCGGGACTAGCGGGAGAACAAGAGACCCAGTACTTC. Translation gives CASSPGLAGEQETQYF.

V gene TRBV5-6 combines with J gene TRBJ1-1; D not resolved. V lost 6 bases and J 0 bases, leaving 15 bases between the germline ends. The CDR3 consists of 15 residues. In germline, CDR1 is SGHDT, CDR2 YYEEEE. The CDR3 spells CASTALVALNTEAFF. The CDR3 bases are TGTGCCAGCACCGCTTTGGTCGCGCTGAACACTGAAGCTTTCTTT.

This clone was seen more than once but under ten times. The junction does not match germline at one end; this may be a read error. The chain combines TRBV7-7 with TRBJ1-1, with D hard to call. The CDR3 runs to 14 residues. CDR1 and CDR2 (germline): SSHAT, FNYEAQ (reference sequence). In DNA, the CDR3 is TGTGCTAGCAGCCCACTCACTATGAACACTGAAGCTTTCTTT. Protein sequence: CASSPLTMNTEAFF.

CDR3 region: CASSKGLAGNQETQYF. The CDR3 DNA sequence: TGTGCCAGTAGTAAGGGACTAGCGGGAAACCAAGAGACCCAGTACTTC. This chain links TRBV19 with TRBJ2-5, with 13 bases aligning to TRBD2. Germline CDR1 is LNHDA and CDR2 is SQIVND (reference sequence). V gave up 4 bases and J gave up 0 bases; unmatched junction bases: 2. CDR3 length: 16 amino acids.

The chain combines TRBV6-1 with TRBJ2-3; 8 bases agree with TRBD2. Per germline, CDR1 MNHNS and CDR2 SASEGT. This CDR3 has 18 residues. The J segment lost 5 bases and the V segment lost 4 bases, leaving 17 bases of the junction unmatched. The CDR3 DNA reads as TGTGCCAGCAGTGGAGGTGGGTGGGCGGGGGGCGATGAAGATACGCAGTATTTT. Amino acid sequence: CASSGGGWAGGDEDTQYF.

The chain is built from TRBV18 and TRBJ1-1; 7 bases match TRBD1. This CDR3 contains 15 residues. The V segment lost 4 bases and the J segment 4 bases; nucleotides outside the gene matches: 9. The germline gives CDR1 KGHSH, CDR2 LQKENI. The CDR3 bases are TGTGCCAGCTCACAAACCGTCCAGGGGGGCACTGAAGCTTTCTTT. Translation: CASSQTVQGGTEAFF.

The chain joins TRBV28 to TRBJ2-3; TRBD1 aligns across 9 bases. CDR3 length: 17 residues. Germline CDR1 and CDR2: MDHEN and SYDVKM. Trimming took 6 bases from V and 4 from J; bases not matched to a gene: 14. CDR3 sequence: CASRETRGQGFADTQYF. CDR3 in DNA: TGTGCCAGCAGAGAAACCCGGGGACAGGGATTCGCAGATACGCAGTATTTT.

This clone has a handful of counts. The rearrangement links TRBV7-3 to TRBJ2-7, with 7 nucleotides matching TRBD2. Germline V gene sequence: CDR1 SGHTA, CDR2 FQGTGA. V lost 5 bases and J lost 3; bases outside the gene matches: 4. The CDR3 loop spans 13 amino acids. In DNA, the CDR3 is TGTGCCAGCAGCCCATCTAGCGGCTACGAGCAGTACTTC. Protein product: CASSPSSGYEQYF. Combining the CDR3 with reference TRBV7-3 and TRBJ2-7 gives the whole variable domain GAGVSQTPSNKVTEKGKYVELRCDPISGHTALYWYRQSLGQGPEFLIYFQGTGAADDSGLPNDRFFAVRPEGSVSTLKIQRTERGDSAVYLCASSPSSGYEQYFGPGTRLTVT.

The V and J genes are TRBV5-1 and TRBJ1-2; no reliable D call. Germline V gives CDR1 SGHRS, CDR2 YFSETQ. This CDR3 comprises 12 residues. V was shortened by 0 bases and J by 8 bases, with 8 bases between the two germline ends. CDR3 amino acids: CASSLGSEGYTF. In DNA, the CDR3 is TGCGCCAGCAGCTTGGGTAGCGAAGGCTACACCTTC.

The V gene is TRBV9, the J gene TRBJ2-7, with 7 nucleotides matching TRBD2. Germline V gene data show CDR1 as SGDLS and CDR2 as YYNGEE. CDR3 length: 15 amino acids. V shed 0 bases and J 5 bases; nucleotides not matched to a gene: 8. CDR3 sequence: CASSVGGGSGNEQYF. In nucleotides, the CDR3 is TGTGCCAGCAGCGTAGGAGGCGGGAGTGGGAACGAGCAGTACTTC.

This clone has only a few counts. The chain has TRBV7-9 and TRBJ2-2, with a tentative D call TRBD1 (6 bases). Trimming took off 5 bases at V and 6 bases at J, with 13 bases between the two ends. Germline assignment: CDR1 SEHNR and CDR2 FQNEAQ (reference sequence). This CDR3 has 14 residues. The CDR3 reads CASSKTGSAGELFF. The CDR3 coding sequence is TGTGCCAGCAGCAAAACAGGGTCCGCCGGGGAGCTGTTTTTT.

As for this clone: A junction end diverges from the germline sequence, so it may reflect a read error. The V and J genes are TRBV7-9 and TRBJ1-1; TRBD1 aligns across 7 bases. The CDR3 extends over 16 amino acids. Looked up from germline, CDR1 is SEHNR and CDR2 is FQNEAQ (reference sequence). Here the CDR3 reads CSSSFLSRGHGAEAFF. As DNA, the CDR3 is TGTTCCAGCAGCTTTTTGTCGAGGGGGCACGGAGCTGAAGCTTTCTTT.

The J gene is TRBJ1-2, the V gene TRBV19; maybe TRBD1 (6 bases). This CDR3 region has 15 residues. The germline gives CDR1 LNHDA, CDR2 SQIVND (reference sequence). V dropped 7 bases and J dropped 0 bases, with 15 bases sitting between them. CDR3 region: CASMARDTPNYGYTF. Here the CDR3 DNA reads TGTGCCAGTATGGCCCGGGACACCCCTAACTATGGCTACACCTTC.

This clone has just a few counts. The chain combines TRBV10-3 with TRBJ1-1; 11 bases map to TRBD1. Germline lookup yields CDR1 ENHRY and CDR2 SYGVKD. V was pared by 6 bases and J by 4 bases, with 1 base of the junction left unmatched. This CDR3 has 13 amino acids. In DNA, the CDR3 is TGTGCCATCAGGGGACAGGGGGGCACTGAAGCTTTCTTT. Translating gives CAIRGQGGTEAFF.

V gene TRBV7-2 combines with J gene TRBJ2-3; 13 bases map to TRBD2. J gave up 0 bases and V 2 bases, and 5 bases lay outside the gene matches. There are 18 residues in the CDR3. Germline CDR1 reads SGHTA; CDR2 reads FQGNSA. The CDR3 here is CASSLRLAGGWSTDTQYF. CDR3 in DNA: TGTGCCAGCAGCTTAAGACTAGCGGGAGGTTGGAGCACAGATACGCAGTATTTT.